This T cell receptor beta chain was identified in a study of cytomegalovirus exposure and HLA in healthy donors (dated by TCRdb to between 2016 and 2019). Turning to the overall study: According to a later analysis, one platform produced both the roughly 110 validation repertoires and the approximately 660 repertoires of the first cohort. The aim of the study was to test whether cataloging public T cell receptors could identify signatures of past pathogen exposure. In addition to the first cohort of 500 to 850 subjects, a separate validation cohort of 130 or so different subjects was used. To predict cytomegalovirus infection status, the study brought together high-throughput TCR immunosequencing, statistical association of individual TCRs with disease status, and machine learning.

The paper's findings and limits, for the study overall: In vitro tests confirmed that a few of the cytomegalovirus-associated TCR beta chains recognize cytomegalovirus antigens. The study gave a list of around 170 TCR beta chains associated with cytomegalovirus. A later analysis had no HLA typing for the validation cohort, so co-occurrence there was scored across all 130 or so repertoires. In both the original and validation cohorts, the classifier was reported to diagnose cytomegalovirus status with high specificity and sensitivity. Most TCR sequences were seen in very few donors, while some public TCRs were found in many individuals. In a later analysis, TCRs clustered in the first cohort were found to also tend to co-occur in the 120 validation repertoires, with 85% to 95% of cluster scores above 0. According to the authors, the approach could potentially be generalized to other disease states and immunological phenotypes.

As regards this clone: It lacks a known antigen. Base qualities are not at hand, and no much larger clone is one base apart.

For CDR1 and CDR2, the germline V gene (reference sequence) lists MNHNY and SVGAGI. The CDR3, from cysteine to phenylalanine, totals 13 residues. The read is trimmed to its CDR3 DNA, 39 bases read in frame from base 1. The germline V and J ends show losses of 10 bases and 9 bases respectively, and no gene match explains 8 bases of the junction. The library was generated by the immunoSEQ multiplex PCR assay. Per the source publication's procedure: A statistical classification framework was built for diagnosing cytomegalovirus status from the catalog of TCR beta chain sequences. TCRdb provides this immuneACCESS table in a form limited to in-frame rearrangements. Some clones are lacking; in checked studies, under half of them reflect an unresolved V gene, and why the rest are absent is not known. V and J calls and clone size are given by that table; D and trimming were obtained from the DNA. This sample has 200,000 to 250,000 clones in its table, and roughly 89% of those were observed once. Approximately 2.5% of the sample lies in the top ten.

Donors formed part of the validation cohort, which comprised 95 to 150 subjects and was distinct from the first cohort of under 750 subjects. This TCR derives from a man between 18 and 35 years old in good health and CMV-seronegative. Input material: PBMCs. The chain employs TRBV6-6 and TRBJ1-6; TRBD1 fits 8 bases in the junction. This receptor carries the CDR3 CATLDRAGSPLHF. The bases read TGTGCCACCTTGGACAGGGCGGGTTCACCCCTCCACTTT.